This T cell receptor (beta chain) emerged from a study of T cell responses to AZD1222 COVID-19 vaccine. Only in-frame clones appear in the TCRdb table, and some are missing; sequencing was by immunoSEQ multiplex PCR. Here the sample spans some 120,000 clones, 91% being singletons. On this clone: No antigen is known for it.

Findings and limits, study-wide: Epitopes outside B.1.351 and B.1.1.7 mutated regions reportedly drew nearly half of spike TCRs.

Trimming stripped 5 bases from V and 0 bases from J, with 7 bases between. This CDR3 has 13 residues. Germline V gene data show CDR1 as SGHNT and CDR2 as YENEEA. The chain uses TRBV11-3 and TRBJ1-1; D remains unclear. This TCR derives from an adult in good health. Specimen: peripheral blood, collected on day 0 of AZD1222 vaccination. CDR3 sequence reads: CASSLGLNTEAFF. The DNA of the CDR3 is TGTGCCAGCAGCCTTGGATTGAACACTGAAGCTTTCTTT.